This T cell receptor (beta chain) appears in the sequencing data of a study of control samples from healthy donors and cancer patients. Trimming removed 3 bases from V and 0 bases from J; junction bases left unmatched: 2. The CDR3 is made up of 18 amino acids. Germline CDR1 reads LGHNA; CDR2 reads YNFKEQ. Here immunoSEQ multiplex PCR was the method, and the copy in TCRdb shows in-frame clones only, minus some. The sample holds about 150,000 clones, approximately 93% seen once. J is TRBJ2-2 and V is TRBV4-2; TRBD2 aligns across 15 bases. The sample was blood. The TCR was taken from a woman in her thirties or forties in good health. CDR3 amino acids: CASSHRTSGGANTGELFF. The CDR3 DNA follows: TGTGCCAGCAGCCATAGGACTAGCGGGGGGGCGAACACCGGGGAGCTGTTTTTT.